The 16 T cell receptor beta chains reported below all come from one sample, sequenced in a study of blood T cell repertoires in COVID-19. Clones were sequenced by immunoSEQ multiplex PCR, and TCRdb holds only the in-frame ones, with some missing. The repertoire holds about 180,000 clones, over 75% seen once, with more than 2.5% in the top ten. The material sequenced was peripheral blood. Every receptor here comes from a man in his sixties with acute or convalescent COVID-19.

The genes are TRBV2 and TRBJ2-1; tentative D call: TRBD2 (5 bases). Germline CDR1 and CDR2: SNHLY and FYNNEI. The CDR3 covers 18 residues. V lost 1 base, J lost 0 bases, and 16 bases lay in between. The CDR3 DNA is TGTGCCAGCAGTGAAGGTAGCCTAGCTGAGAGCTCCTACAATGAGCAGTTCTTC. Encoded protein: CASSEGSLAESSYNEQFF.

J is TRBJ2-2 and V is TRBV9; the match to TRBD2 covers 8 bases. CDR1 is SGDLS and CDR2 is YYNGEE in the germline V gene. The V segment lost 4 bases and the J segment 0 bases; nucleotides outside the gene matches: 2. This CDR3 is 15 amino acids long. Written as DNA, the CDR3 is TGTGCCAGCAGCTCGGGACTAGCGAACACCGGGGAGCTGTTTTTT. It codes for CASSSGLANTGELFF.

This chain uses TRBV18 with TRBJ1-5, with D possibly matching TRBD1 (6 bases). The ends were cut back, 3 bases at V and 5 bases at J, with 14 bases in the middle. The germline V gene encodes CDR1 KGHSH and CDR2 LQKENI. CDR3 size: 15 residues. The CDR3 protein is CASSPLQGPDQPQHF. CDR3 nucleotides: TGTGCCAGCTCACCGCTACAGGGCCCCGATCAGCCCCAGCATTTT.

This chain connects TRBV3-1 (or the pseudogene TRBV3-2) to TRBJ2-1, with TRBD2 identical over 9 bases. The CDR3 runs 16 residues. J was trimmed by 0 bases and V by 2 bases; bases with no gene match: 2. Germline lookup yields CDR1 LGHDT and CDR2 YNNKEL (reference sequence). CDR3 sequence (DNA): TGTGCCAGCAGCCAAACTAGCGGGTTCTCCTACAATGAGCAGTTCTTC. It is translated as CASSQTSGFSYNEQFF.

The genes are TRBV7-8 and TRBJ2-1, with D maybe TRBD2 (5 bases). The CDR3 covers 14 residues. Trimming took 2 bases from V and 4 from J, leaving 9 bases between them. Germline V gene data show CDR1 as SGHVS and CDR2 as FQNEAQ. The CDR3 is CASSLKRSYNEQFF. In DNA, the CDR3 is TGTGCCAGCAGCTTAAAGCGGAGTTACAATGAGCAGTTCTTC.

The genes are TRBV4-1 and TRBJ2-7, with 9 bases aligning to TRBD2. From germline, CDR1 is MGHRA and CDR2 YSYEKL. The CDR3 loop spans 15 amino acids. V dropped 2 bases and J dropped 7; count of bases not matched to a gene: 9. The CDR3 sequence: CASSQTGLAGSEQYF. The CDR3 bases are TGCGCCAGCAGCCAAACTGGGCTAGCGGGATCGGAGCAGTACTTC.

The CDR3 loop reads CASSLASGFQPQHF. CDR3 sequence (DNA): TGTGCCAGCAGTTTAGCCTCAGGGTTTCAGCCCCAGCATTTT. The chain joins TRBV28 to TRBJ1-5; a possible D gene is TRBD1 (5 bases). Germline CDR1 reads MDHEN; CDR2 reads SYDVKM. This CDR3 is built from 14 residues. The germline V and J ends were trimmed by 2 bases and 6 bases, with 11 bases remaining between them.

The V and J genes are TRBV9 and TRBJ2-7; weak D call: TRBD2 (7 bases). The CDR3 is 13 amino acids. Germline CDR1 SGDLS, CDR2 YYNGEE. Trimming removed 3 bases at V and 6 bases at J, with 13 bases between. The CDR3 DNA follows: TGTGCCAGCAGCGCAGTGGGGGGGCTCGAGCAGTACTTC. As protein: CASSAVGGLEQYF. Looking up the rest from reference TRBV9 and TRBJ2-7 gives the full variable domain: DSGVTQTPKHLITATGQRVTLRCSPRSGDLSVYWYQQSLDQGLQFLIQYYNGEERAKGNILERFSAQQFPDLHSELNLSSLELGDSALYFCASSAVGGLEQYFGPGTRLTVT.

The chain combines TRBV11-2 with TRBJ1-2; TRBD1 aligns across 7 bases. Trimming took 3 bases from V and 8 from J; bases not matched to a gene: 6. The germline gives CDR1 SGHAT, CDR2 FQNNGV. The CDR3 consists of 13 residues. CDR3 loop: CASSFDRAQGYTF. The CDR3 DNA is TGTGCCAGCAGCTTCGACAGGGCTCAAGGCTACACCTTC.

This clone was counted between two and nine times. V and J are TRBV7-2 and TRBJ2-1; the match to TRBD2 covers 9 bases. This CDR3 contains 14 residues. V was pared by 5 bases and J by 6 bases, with 5 bases of the junction left unmatched. Germline V CDR1 and CDR2: SGHTA, FQGNSA. CDR3: CASSLRTSVNEQFF. CDR3 in DNA: TGTGCCAGCAGCCTCCGGACTAGCGTCAATGAGCAGTTCTTC.

This rearrangement joins TRBV5-1 to TRBJ1-2; 8 positions match TRBD1. Trimming cost V 4 bases and J 8 bases; bases outside gene matches: 19. The CDR3 extends over 17 amino acids. The germline V gene has CDR1 SGHRS and CDR2 YFSETQ. For the CDR3, the DNA is TGCGCCAGCAGCCGGCGGGGACCGACAGGGGAGGAAGGGGGCTACACCTTC. Encoded protein: CASSRRGPTGEEGGYTF. The full variable domain, its missing parts supplied by reference TRBV5-1 and TRBJ1-2, is KAGVTQTPRYLIKTRGQQVTLSCSPISGHRSVSWYQQTPGQGLQFLFEYFSETQRNKGNFPGRFSGRQFSNSRSEMNVSTLELGDSALYLCASSRRGPTGEEGGYTFGSGTRLTVV.

The rearrangement joins TRBV19 to TRBJ2-6, with TRBD1 matching 11 bases. The CDR3 spans 19 residues. From germline, CDR1 is LNHDA and CDR2 SQIVND (reference sequence). V gave up 5 bases and J gave up 0 bases; unmatched junction bases: 9. CDR3 residues: CASSEGTGGIFSGANVLTF. DNA for the CDR3: TGTGCCAGTAGTGAGGGGACAGGGGGGATTTTCTCTGGGGCCAACGTCCTGACTTTC.

The chain combines TRBV27 with TRBJ2-1; D ambiguous. Trimming took off 6 bases at V and 5 bases at J, with 5 bases between the two ends. The CDR3 loop spans 11 amino acids. Germline V gene lookup returns CDR1 MNHEY and CDR2 SMNVEV (reference sequence). The CDR3 reads CASRRDNEQFF. CDR3 sequence (DNA): TGTGCCAGCAGACGGGACAATGAGCAGTTCTTC.

This clone was seen more than once but under ten times. This chain links TRBV11-2 with TRBJ1-2; D uncertain. The CDR3 consists of 16 residues. The germline V and J ends were trimmed by 1 base and 8 bases, with 20 bases remaining between them. Germline CDR1 SGHAT, CDR2 FQNNGV. CDR3 nucleotide sequence: TGTGCCAGCAGCTTAGCGATGTCTGGGCCGACAAACGGCTACACCTTC. Its translation: CASSLAMSGPTNGYTF.

As regards this clone: This CDR3 is also generated by other DNA sequences in the sample. This chain uses TRBV9 with TRBJ1-5, with 11 bases fitting TRBD1. The CDR3 runs to 15 residues. Per the germline V gene, CDR1 is SGDLS and CDR2 is YYNGEE. The trim removed 3 bases at V and 7 bases at J, leaving 6 bases unmatched. The CDR3 is CASSAGTGGGQPQHF. CDR3 coding DNA: TGTGCCAGCAGCGCGGGGACAGGGGGAGGACAGCCCCAGCATTTT.

V gene TRBV10-3 combines with J gene TRBJ1-5; D uncertain. V dropped 4 bases and J dropped 2 bases, with 18 bases sitting between them. CDR1 is ENHRY and CDR2 is SYGVKD in the germline V gene. The CDR3 is 17 amino acids. CDR3 nucleotide sequence: TGTGCCATCAGTGCCCGAGGTGAGAGGAGTGGCAATCAGCCCCAGCATTTT. Translated, it gives CAISARGERSGNQPQHF.